The next 24 T cell receptor beta chains were all read from a single sample in a study of blood T cell repertoires in COVID-19. Sequenced by immunoSEQ multiplex PCR; TCRdb stores in-frame clones only, minus some. In the table there are 140,000 to 150,000 clones, roughly 87% of which are singletons. Sequencing was carried out using PBMCs or T cells enriched from blood (not recorded which). The receptors come from a woman aged 40 to 49 who had been exposed to COVID-19.

The chain is built from TRBV2 and TRBJ2-4; 8 bases are a match to TRBD2. The CDR3 spans 14 residues. Germline V lookup: CDR1 SNHLY, CDR2 FYNNEI. V was pared by 7 bases and J by 6 bases, with 8 bases of the junction left unmatched. CDR3 nucleotides: TGTGCCAGCAAGGGTAGCGGGGACGCAAACATTCAGTACTTC. Its translation is CASKGSGDANIQYF.

This clone was observed once. The chain joins TRBV19 to TRBJ1-5, with D possibly matching TRBD1 (5 bases). The length of the CDR3 is 15 residues. The germline V gene has CDR1 LNHDA and CDR2 SQIVND (reference sequence). With 1 base removed from V and 2 bases from J, the gap between germline ends came to 9 bases. CDR3 sequence: CASSIAGYGNQPQHF. The CDR3 bases are TGTGCCAGTAGTATAGCAGGGTATGGCAATCAGCCCCAGCATTTT. The full variable domain, in which reference TRBV19 and TRBJ1-5 provide the parts outside the CDR3, is DGGITQSPKYLFRKEGQNVTLSCEQNLNHDAMYWYRQDPGQGLRLIYYSQIVNDFQKGDIAEGYSVSREKKESFPLTVTSAQKNPTAFYLCASSIAGYGNQPQHFGDGTRLSIL.

The V call is TRBV9, the J call TRBJ1-3; D is possibly TRBD1 (6 bases). This CDR3 spans 16 amino acids. The V end lost 0 bases, the J end lost 0 bases, and 10 bases lay between the germline ends. The V gene's germline CDR1 is SGDLS and CDR2 YYNGEE. DNA for the CDR3: TGTGCCAGCAGCGTAGCGACAGGCGACTCTGGAAACACCATATATTTT. This translates into CASSVATGDSGNTIYF.

The chain couples TRBV15 to TRBJ1-4; D is uncertain. The V end lost 1 base, the J end lost 7 bases, and 7 bases lay between the germline ends. The CDR3 length is 13 residues. CDR1 and CDR2 (germline): LNHNV, YYDKDF (reference sequence). The CDR3, as DNA: TGTGCCACCAGCAGAGGCACGCGTGAAAAACTGTTTTTT. This codes for CATSRGTREKLFF.

J is TRBJ1-5 and V is TRBV7-9; D unresolved. The germline V and J ends were trimmed by 5 bases and 7 bases, with 9 bases remaining between them. Germline lookup yields CDR1 SEHNR and CDR2 FQNEAQ (reference sequence). The length of the CDR3 is 12 residues. CDR3 nucleotides: TGTGCCAGCAGCCCTGAGGGCCAGCCCCAGCATTTT. As protein: CASSPEGQPQHF.

V is TRBV3-1 (or the pseudogene TRBV3-2) and J is TRBJ1-1; a weak D match, TRBD1 (6 bases). Trimming took off 0 bases at V and 0 bases at J, with 14 bases between the two ends. The germline V gene encodes CDR1 LGHDT and CDR2 YNNKEL (reference sequence). CDR3 length: 17 amino acids. CDR3 residues: CASSQEDSRPMNTEAFF. The CDR3 DNA follows: TGTGCCAGCAGCCAAGAGGACAGCCGACCCATGAACACTGAAGCTTTCTTT.

The CDR3 sequence is CASNGGGTIYF. In DNA form, the CDR3 reads TGTGCCAGCAACGGTGGAGGCACCATATATTTT. This rearrangement joins TRBV3-1 (or the pseudogene TRBV3-2) to TRBJ1-3, with unresolved D. Per germline, CDR1 LGHDT and CDR2 YNNKEL (reference sequence). This CDR3 is built from 11 residues. Deletions cut 7 bases from V and 9 bases from J, with 10 bases between.

V is TRBV19 and J is TRBJ1-6; the D gene is possibly TRBD1 (5 bases). The V gene's germline CDR1 is LNHDA and CDR2 SQIVND (reference sequence). Trimming shortened V by 3 bases and J by 9 bases, and 21 bases separated the two germline ends. CDR3 length: 17 residues. The CDR3 reads CASSIQGLSSLSSPLHF. CDR3 coding DNA: TGTGCCAGTAGTATCCAGGGATTGTCGTCTCTTAGTTCACCCCTCCACTTT.

V is TRBV2 and J is TRBJ2-3, with 8 bases aligning to TRBD2. Per germline, CDR1 SNHLY and CDR2 FYNNEI. The CDR3 is 14 amino acids. The junction had 6 bases not matched to a gene; V was cut back by 6 bases and J by 4 bases. The CDR3 here is CASSGTRLPDTQYF. The CDR3 nucleotides read TGTGCCAGCAGCGGGACTAGATTGCCAGATACGCAGTATTTT.

The V gene is TRBV7-2, the J gene TRBJ2-2, with D unclear. V was shortened by 1 base and J by 5 bases, with 5 bases between the two germline ends. Germline loops: CDR1 SGHTA, CDR2 FQGNSA. CDR3 length equals 13 residues. The CDR3 DNA reads TGTGCCAGCAGCTTAGGCCGGACCGGGGAGCTGTTTTTT. Its protein product is CASSLGRTGELFF.

The V gene is TRBV19, the J gene TRBJ1-1; D not certain. CDR1 is LNHDA, CDR2 SQIVND, per germline (reference sequence). Trimming took 3 bases from V and 0 from J, leaving 8 bases between them. There are 14 residues in the CDR3. The CDR3 DNA reads TGTGCCAGTAGTATTCTTGCGATGAACACTGAAGCTTTCTTT. This gives the protein CASSILAMNTEAFF.

The chain has TRBV5-8 and TRBJ1-2; the match to TRBD1 covers 7 bases. Germline-derived CDR1 and CDR2 are SGHTS and YDEGEE. This CDR3 has 12 amino acids. V trimming: 2 bases; J trimming: 9 bases; junction bases outside the gene matches: 4. CDR3 DNA: TGTGCCAGCAGCTTCCGACAGGGAAGCTACACCTTC. Amino acids: CASSFRQGSYTF. The full variable domain, its missing parts supplied by reference TRBV5-8 and TRBJ1-2, is EAGVTQSPTHLIKTRGQQATLRCSPISGHTSVYWYQQALGLGLQFLLWYDEGEERNRGNFPPRFSGRQFPNYSSELNVNALELEDSALYLCASSFRQGSYTFGSGTRLTVV.

The rearrangement joins TRBV6-5 to TRBJ1-5, with 11 bases aligning to TRBD1. With 4 bases clipped from V and 3 bases from J, the junction kept 2 bases outside the gene matches. The germline CDR1 and CDR2 sequences are MNHEY and SVGAGI. This CDR3 spans 15 amino acids. The CDR3 region is CASSLDRGHNQPQHF. The DNA for the CDR3 is TGTGCCAGCAGTTTGGACAGGGGGCACAATCAGCCCCAGCATTTT.

V and J are TRBV6-2 or TRBV6-3 and TRBJ2-2; 13 bases match TRBD2. Germline-derived CDR1 and CDR2 are MNHEY and SVGEGT. The V gene end was trimmed by 4 bases and the J gene end by 8 bases; junction bases not matched to a gene: 7. The CDR3 sequence is 16 residues long. For the CDR3, the DNA is TGTGCCAGCAGTTCCGGACTAGCGGGAGCGGCGGGGGAGCTGTTTTTT. Its translation: CASSSGLAGAAGELFF.

The V gene is TRBV6-5, the J gene TRBJ1-6; 9 nucleotides align to TRBD1. V dropped 8 bases and J dropped 10; count of bases not matched to a gene: 6. Per germline, CDR1 MNHEY and CDR2 SVGAGI. The CDR3 extends over 13 amino acids. The CDR3 nucleotides are TGTGCCAGCCAACAGGACAGGGGATCACCCCTCCACTTT. Its translation: CASQQDRGSPLHF.

The chain joins TRBV6-6 to TRBJ2-1, with D perhaps TRBD1 (6 bases). This CDR3 is 14 amino acids long. Per germline, CDR1 MNHNY and CDR2 SVGAGI (reference sequence). Trimming took off 7 bases at V and 5 bases at J, with 15 bases between the two ends. The DNA for the CDR3 is TGTGCCAGCATTACGGGCAGGGGCGACAATGAGCAGTTCTTC. Protein: CASITGRGDNEQFF.

The J gene is TRBJ1-4, the V gene TRBV7-8, with 8 bases that match TRBD1. Germline values: CDR1 SGHVS, CDR2 FQNEAQ. The V segment lost 1 base and the J segment 0 bases; nucleotides outside the gene matches: 1. This CDR3 has 16 residues. CDR3: CASSLEQGATNEKLFF. DNA for the CDR3: TGTGCCAGCAGCTTAGAACAGGGGGCAACTAATGAAAAACTGTTTTTT.

This chain connects TRBV28 to TRBJ1-2, with D hard to call. The CDR3 sequence is 14 residues long. The V gene's germline CDR1 is MDHEN and CDR2 SYDVKM. The V gene lost 1 base and the J gene lost 6 bases, with 12 bases spanning the gap. As DNA, the CDR3 is TGTGCCAGCAGTTTATCGGCGGCGAGGAATGGCTACACCTTC. The encoded protein is CASSLSAARNGYTF.

This chain uses TRBV7-2 with TRBJ1-2; 8 positions agree with TRBD1. V was pared by 5 bases and J by 5 bases, with 1 base of the junction left unmatched. Per germline, CDR1 SGHTA and CDR2 FQGNSA. The CDR3 runs to 12 residues. CDR3: CASSGQGYGYTF. The CDR3 DNA follows: TGTGCCAGCAGCGGACAGGGTTATGGCTACACCTTC.

This clone turned up a few times. This sequence joins TRBV19 and TRBJ1-2, with D possibly TRBD1 on 5 matching bases. Deletions cut 3 bases from V and 5 bases from J, with 16 bases between. Germline V CDR1 and CDR2: LNHDA, SQIVND (reference sequence). The CDR3 runs 15 residues. CDR3 DNA: TGTGCCAGTAGTATTATTCCAGGGCCTCAATATGGCTACACCTTC. Encoded protein: CASSIIPGPQYGYTF.

The V gene is TRBV4-1, the J gene TRBJ2-1; the match to TRBD2 covers 15 bases. Unmatched junction bases numbered 7, after V lost 4 bases and J lost 6 bases. Germline CDR1 MGHRA, CDR2 YSYEKL. The CDR3 is made up of 17 amino acids. The CDR3 DNA follows: TGCGCCAGCAGCCCCTTCGGACTAGCGGGAGGGGTCAATGAGCAGTTCTTC. This sequence encodes CASSPFGLAGGVNEQFF.

This clone is a singleton in its sample. This sequence joins TRBV18 and TRBJ2-1; D remains unclear. This CDR3 region has 14 residues. Trimming shortened V by 3 bases and J by 7 bases, and 13 bases separated the two germline ends. Germline V gives CDR1 KGHSH, CDR2 LQKENI. CDR3 sequence reads: CASSPPSGINEQFF. The CDR3 region has the DNA TGTGCCAGCTCACCCCCGTCAGGAATAAATGAGCAGTTCTTC.

Only a few counts were recorded for this clone. The chain is built from TRBV29-1 and TRBJ2-2; maybe TRBD1 (5 bases). Germline lookup yields CDR1 SQVTM and CDR2 ANQGSEA. Trimming shortened V by 6 bases and J by 4 bases, and 12 bases separated the two germline ends. The CDR3 is 13 residues long. The CDR3 nucleotides read TGCAGCGTCAAAGACAGTTCCACCGGGGAGCTGTTTTTT. Translating gives CSVKDSSTGELFF.

The J gene is TRBJ2-7, the V gene TRBV29-1; 10 nucleotides match TRBD1. CDR1 SQVTM and CDR2 ANQGSEA come from the germline V gene. CDR3 length equals 13 residues. The ends lost 6 bases at V and 4 bases at J; junction bases unmatched: 6. DNA of the CDR3: TGCAGCGTAAGACAGGGGGCAGGTTACGAGCAGTACTTC. It encodes CSVRQGAGYEQYF.